These 6 T cell receptor beta chains were all obtained from the same sample, sequenced in a study of T-cell memory formation after mild COVID-19. TCRdb reprocessed the 5' RACE reads via MiXCR and lists one record per CDR3 protein. The sample lists approximately 180,000 distinct CDR3 sequences, 16% occurring once. The specimen sequenced was PBMCs or a T cell subset sorted from them (not recorded which). Every receptor here comes from an adult woman who had mild COVID-19 (a few samples of this study predate the infection). Cell type and time point are not known.

CDR3 nucleotides: TGTGCCAGCAGCTTAACCGGGCCCTTGGTAGGAGGCTACACCTTC. This encodes CASSLTGPLVGGYTF. J is TRBJ1-2 and V is TRBV7-2; D is unresolved. The CDR3 is 15 amino acids. The V gene lost 2 bases and the J gene lost 8 bases, with 18 bases spanning the gap. CDR1 and CDR2 from the germline V gene are SGHTA and FQGNSA.

The chain has TRBV7-9 and TRBJ2-7; the match to TRBD1 covers 10 bases. Trimming at V came to 5 bases and at J to 3 bases, leaving 7 bases not matched to a gene. Germline-derived CDR1 and CDR2 are SEHNR and FQNEAQ (reference sequence). The CDR3 sequence is 15 residues long. For the CDR3, the DNA is TGTGCCAGCAGCGGTAGGGACAGGGGAGTCTACGAGCAGTACTTC. Translated, it gives CASSGRDRGVYEQYF.

This clonotype was seen a few times. The J gene is TRBJ2-3, the V gene TRBV12-3 or TRBV12-4, with 8 nucleotides matching TRBD2. CDR3 length: 15 residues. V shed 5 bases and J 2 bases; nucleotides not matched to a gene: 6. CDR3 nucleotides: TGTGCCAGCAGTAGGACTAGCTCATTCACAGATACGCAGTATTTT. Amino acid sequence: CASSRTSSFTDTQYF.

The chain joins TRBV4-2 to TRBJ1-4, with TRBD1 matching over 7 bases. Germline CDR1 LGHNA, CDR2 YNFKEQ. V shed 2 bases, J shed 3 bases, and the junction held 6 bases outside the gene matches. This CDR3 spans 16 amino acids. This CDR3 is CASSQIGTVPNEKLFF. Here the CDR3 DNA reads TGTGCCAGCAGCCAAATCGGGACAGTGCCTAATGAAAAACTGTTTTTT.

The chain has TRBV5-6 and TRBJ1-2; D remains ambiguous. The CDR3 is made up of 14 amino acids. V was cut by 2 bases and J by 4 bases, with 12 bases left in between. Germline V gives CDR1 SGHDT, CDR2 YYEEEE. This CDR3 is CASSFERAGYGYTF. The CDR3 DNA sequence: TGTGCCAGCAGCTTCGAAAGGGCCGGCTATGGCTACACCTTC.

This clonotype was counted a few times. The rearrangement uses TRBV12-3 or TRBV12-4 and TRBJ1-2, with a weak D call TRBD1 (6 bases). The CDR3 covers 15 residues. V was clipped by 5 bases and J by 1 base, with 14 bases between them. The CDR3 region has the DNA TGTGCCAGCAGTCTTTCGGGCAGGGGTAACTATGGCTACACCTTC. As protein: CASSLSGRGNYGYTF.